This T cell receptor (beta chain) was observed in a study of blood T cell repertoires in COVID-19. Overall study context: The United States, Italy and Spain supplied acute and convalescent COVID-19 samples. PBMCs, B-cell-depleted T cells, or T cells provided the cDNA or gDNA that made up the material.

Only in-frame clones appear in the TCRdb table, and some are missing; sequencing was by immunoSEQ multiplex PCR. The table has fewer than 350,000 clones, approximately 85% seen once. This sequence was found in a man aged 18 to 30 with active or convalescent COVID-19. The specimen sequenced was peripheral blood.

As DNA, the CDR3 is TGTGCCAGCAGCTCGGACAGGGCGGGCTATGGCTACACCTTC. It is translated as CASSSDRAGYGYTF. The chain employs TRBV11-2 and TRBJ1-2; TRBD1 aligns across 8 bases. This CDR3 spans 14 amino acids. Unmatched junction bases numbered 5, after V lost 4 bases and J lost 4 bases. In germline, CDR1 is SGHAT, CDR2 FQNNGV.